This entry lists 30 T cell receptor beta chains sequenced from one sample in a study of OX40 agonist ivuxolimab in advanced cancers. Profiled with immunoSEQ multiplex PCR; TCRdb holds only in-frame clones, not every one. This table holds 60,000 to 70,000 clones, around nine tenths found once. The starting material was CD4+ or CD8+ T cells sorted from blood, obtained in a trial of the OX40 agonist ivuxolimab. These receptors were collected from an adult with an advanced solid tumor such as melanoma, head and neck, liver or kidney cancer.

To note about this clone: The junction does not match germline at one end; this may be a read error. V gene TRBV30 combines with J gene TRBJ1-2; no definite D call. The germline CDR1 and CDR2 sequences are GTSNPN and SVGIG (reference sequence). The CDR3 spans 14 residues. The CDR3 spells CACSGLGRYYGYTF. CDR3 coding DNA: TGTGCCTGCAGTGGCCTAGGCCGCTACTATGGCTACACCTTC. Full variable domain (remainder filled in from reference TRBV30 and TRBJ1-2): SQTIHQWPATLVQPVGSPLSLECTVEGTSNPNLYWYRQAAGRGLQLLFYSVGIGQISSEVPQNLSASRPQDRQFILSSKKLLLSDSGFYLCACSGLGRYYGYTFGSGTRLTVV.

The chain links TRBV5-8 to TRBJ2-1; 15 positions match TRBD2. V lost 4 bases, J lost 4 bases, and 3 bases stayed unmatched. The CDR3 is made up of 16 amino acids. In germline, CDR1 is SGHTS, CDR2 YDEGEE. The CDR3 spells CASSLGLAGGYNEQFF. The DNA for the CDR3 is TGTGCCAGCAGCCTGGGACTAGCGGGGGGTTACAATGAGCAGTTCTTC.

The V and J genes are TRBV19 and TRBJ2-5, with 11 bases fitting TRBD1. CDR1 and CDR2 from the germline V gene are LNHDA and SQIVND (reference sequence). The CDR3 is made up of 16 amino acids. V lost 3 bases and J lost 5; bases outside the gene matches: 8. This CDR3 reads CASSMVGQGARETQYF. DNA for the CDR3: TGTGCCAGTAGTATGGTAGGACAGGGGGCTAGGGAGACCCAGTACTTC. Full variable domain (rest looked up from reference TRBV19 and TRBJ2-5): DGGITQSPKYLFRKEGQNVTLSCEQNLNHDAMYWYRQDPGQGLRLIYYSQIVNDFQKGDIAEGYSVSREKKESFPLTVTSAQKNPTAFYLCASSMVGQGARETQYFGPGTRLLVL.

The chain joins TRBV5-1 to TRBJ2-7; 10 bases map to TRBD2. Looked up from germline, CDR1 is SGHRS and CDR2 is YFSETQ. Unmatched junction bases numbered 10, after V lost 3 bases and J lost 4 bases. CDR3 length equals 16 residues. Here the CDR3 reads CASSWTLAGGAYEQYF. CDR3 nucleotide sequence: TGCGCCAGCAGCTGGACTTTAGCGGGGGGCGCGTACGAGCAGTACTTC. The variable domain in full, with the rest retrieved from reference TRBV5-1 and TRBJ2-7, is KAGVTQTPRYLIKTRGQQVTLSCSPISGHRSVSWYQQTPGQGLQFLFEYFSETQRNKGNFPGRFSGRQFSNSRSEMNVSTLELGDSALYLCASSWTLAGGAYEQYFGPGTRLTVT.

The gene calls are TRBV19 and TRBJ1-2; tentatively, D is TRBD1 (5 bases). Germline V gene data show CDR1 as LNHDA and CDR2 as SQIVND (reference sequence). V was trimmed by 4 bases and J by 0 bases, leaving 12 bases between them. CDR3 length equals 15 residues. This chain's CDR3 is CASSTKTDTNYGYTF. DNA of the CDR3: TGTGCCAGTAGTACAAAGACAGACACTAACTATGGCTACACCTTC.

V is TRBV5-4 and J is TRBJ2-3; D call uncertain. The CDR3 is 15 amino acids. Germline V gives CDR1 SGHNT, CDR2 YYREEE (reference sequence). V lost 4 bases and J lost 3, with 15 bases in between. This chain's CDR3 is CASSPGVRRTDTQYF. The DNA of the CDR3 is TGTGCCAGCAGCCCCGGCGTTAGGAGAACAGATACGCAGTATTTT.

This clone occurred once. The chain has TRBV19 and TRBJ2-3, with 8 bases lining up with TRBD1. The CDR3 spans 14 residues. Germline CDR1 and CDR2: LNHDA and SQIVND (reference sequence). Trimming took 7 bases from V and 1 from J; bases not matched to a gene: 4. In DNA, the CDR3 is TGTGCCAGTACCACGGGACAGGGCACAGATACGCAGTATTTT. It codes for CASTTGQGTDTQYF. Variable domain in full (rest from reference TRBV19 and TRBJ2-3): DGGITQSPKYLFRKEGQNVTLSCEQNLNHDAMYWYRQDPGQGLRLIYYSQIVNDFQKGDIAEGYSVSREKKESFPLTVTSAQKNPTAFYLCASTTGQGTDTQYFGPGTRLTVL.

The chain uses TRBV6-5 and TRBJ1-5; 7 positions agree with TRBD1. The CDR3 is 15 residues long. V shed 2 bases, J shed 2 bases, and the junction held 3 bases outside the gene matches. Germline CDR1 MNHEY, CDR2 SVGAGI. This CDR3 reads CASSYEGARNQPQHF. DNA for the CDR3: TGTGCCAGCAGTTACGAGGGGGCGCGCAATCAGCCCCAGCATTTT.

The chain carries TRBV19 and TRBJ2-3; 7 nucleotides match TRBD2. This CDR3 region has 17 residues. J gave up 4 bases and V 1 base, and 11 bases lay outside the gene matches. Germline CDR1 and CDR2: LNHDA and SQIVND (reference sequence). CDR3 DNA sequence: TGTGCCAGTAGTATAGCCGTCGGGGGGTTCGGGGCAGATACGCAGTATTTT. It codes for CASSIAVGGFGADTQYF.

V usage is TRBV30 and J usage is TRBJ2-3; 7 positions agree with TRBD1. The ends lost 4 bases at V and 0 bases at J; junction bases unmatched: 7. Germline CDR1 GTSNPN, CDR2 SVGIG (reference sequence). The CDR3 totals 15 residues. CDR3 sequence (DNA): TGTGCCTGGACTAAGACAGGGTCTAGCACAGATACGCAGTATTTT. This translates into CAWTKTGSSTDTQYF. The variable domain in full, completed from reference TRBV30 and TRBJ2-3, reads SQTIHQWPATLVQPVGSPLSLECTVEGTSNPNLYWYRQAAGRGLQLLFYSVGIGQISSEVPQNLSASRPQDRQFILSSKKLLLSDSGFYLCAWTKTGSSTDTQYFGPGTRLTVL.

This chain joins TRBV9 and TRBJ2-3; D gene uncertain. The CDR3 runs 15 residues. From germline, CDR1 is SGDLS and CDR2 YYNGEE. Trimming pared 0 bases from V and 1 base from J, leaving 9 bases between. CDR3 region: CASSVDIARTDTQYF. As DNA, the CDR3 is TGTGCCAGCAGCGTAGATATAGCCCGCACAGATACGCAGTATTTT.

This clone was observed once. V usage is TRBV7-9 and J usage is TRBJ1-5, with 10 bases matching TRBD1. Germline-derived CDR1 and CDR2 are SEHNR and FQNEAQ (reference sequence). The V segment lost 4 bases and the J segment 11 bases; nucleotides outside the gene matches: 2. The CDR3 extends over 12 amino acids. The CDR3 spells CASSSTGGSQHF. In DNA, the CDR3 is TGTGCCAGCAGCTCGACAGGGGGCTCCCAGCATTTT.

The J gene is TRBJ2-1, the V gene TRBV6-5; maybe TRBD1 (6 bases). The germline V gene has CDR1 MNHEY and CDR2 SVGAGI. The CDR3 totals 16 residues. Trimming removed 3 bases at V and 8 bases at J, with 20 bases between. CDR3 DNA: TGTGCCAGCAGTTATTCGATACTGGTAGGGGGTCATGAGCAGTTCTTC. Amino acid sequence: CASSYSILVGGHEQFF.

V and J are TRBV7-2 and TRBJ2-3; the D gene is possibly TRBD1 (5 bases). Per germline, CDR1 SGHTA and CDR2 FQGNSA. Trimming left V 4 bases short and J 1 base short, with 15 bases between. The CDR3 has 16 residues. CDR3 region: CASSYGQPTGTDTQYF. CDR3 DNA sequence: TGTGCCAGCAGCTACGGACAACCAACGGGCACAGATACGCAGTATTTT.

The chain uses TRBV19 and TRBJ1-1, with D possibly matching TRBD1 (5 bases). This CDR3 spans 15 amino acids. V shed 8 bases and J shed 4 bases, with 20 bases lying between them. Per the germline V gene, CDR1 is LNHDA and CDR2 is SQIVND (reference sequence). The CDR3 nucleotides are TGTGCCAGTTGGAACCGAGGGGCAGGGATCACTGAAGCTTTCTTT. It translates to CASWNRGAGITEAFF.

CDR3 in amino acids: CASSLGRGTEKLFF. As DNA, the CDR3 is TGTGCCAGCAGCTTAGGGAGGGGAACCGAAAAACTGTTTTTT. V gene TRBV7-9 combines with J gene TRBJ1-4; maybe TRBD1 (5 bases). The CDR3 covers 14 residues. The germline V and J ends were trimmed by 1 base and 8 bases, with 11 bases remaining between them. CDR1 and CDR2 from the germline V gene are SEHNR and FQNEAQ (reference sequence).

J is TRBJ2-5 and V is TRBV5-1, with 13 nucleotides matching TRBD2. Germline lookup yields CDR1 SGHRS and CDR2 YFSETQ. The junction had 7 bases not matched to a gene; V was cut back by 4 bases and J by 4 bases. This CDR3 has 16 residues. The CDR3: CASSKRLAGGPETQYF. In DNA form, the CDR3 reads TGCGCCAGCAGCAAGAGACTAGCGGGAGGCCCAGAGACCCAGTACTTC.

The chain couples TRBV28 to TRBJ2-7; TRBD2 matches 10 bases. Unmatched junction bases numbered 12, after V lost 8 bases and J lost 2 bases. Germline CDR1 reads MDHEN; CDR2 reads SYDVKM. CDR3 length: 16 residues. The CDR3 nucleotides read TGTGCCAGCCCGCCGTCGGCTAGCGGGAGTCCCTACGAGCAGTACTTC. Protein product: CASPPSASGSPYEQYF. Variable domain in full (rest from reference TRBV28 and TRBJ2-7): DVKVTQSSRYLVKRTGEKVFLECVQDMDHENMFWYRQDPGLGLRLIYFSYDVKMKEKGDIPEGYSVSREKKERFSLILESASTNQTSMYLCASPPSASGSPYEQYFGPGTRLTVT.

The V and J genes are TRBV27 and TRBJ2-1; TRBD2 agrees at 10 bases. Germline V gene sequence: CDR1 MNHEY, CDR2 SMNVEV (reference sequence). CDR3 length: 14 amino acids. J was trimmed by 3 bases and V by 6 bases; bases with no gene match: 2. The CDR3 region is CASRLAGFYNEQFF. In DNA, the CDR3 is TGTGCCAGCAGACTAGCGGGGTTCTACAATGAGCAGTTCTTC.

This rearrangement joins TRBV28 to TRBJ2-7, with D perhaps matching TRBD1 (6 bases). The CDR3 extends over 14 amino acids. CDR1 is MDHEN and CDR2 is SYDVKM in the germline V gene. V lost 2 bases, J lost 2 bases, and 10 bases lay in between. CDR3 region: CASSLVGTTYEQYF. The CDR3 DNA reads as TGTGCCAGCAGTTTAGTGGGGACAACCTACGAGCAGTACTTC. Full variable domain (remainder filled in from reference TRBV28 and TRBJ2-7): DVKVTQSSRYLVKRTGEKVFLECVQDMDHENMFWYRQDPGLGLRLIYFSYDVKMKEKGDIPEGYSVSREKKERFSLILESASTNQTSMYLCASSLVGTTYEQYFGPGTRLTVT.

The chain combines TRBV28 with TRBJ1-1; D gene ambiguous. This CDR3 is built from 14 residues. Germline V gene data show CDR1 as MDHEN and CDR2 as SYDVKM. Trimming cost V 2 bases and J 4 bases, with 11 bases left between them. CDR3 protein: CASSLNPQATEAFF. CDR3 sequence (DNA): TGTGCCAGCAGTTTAAACCCCCAGGCCACTGAAGCTTTCTTT.

This clone was seen only a few times. The chain joins TRBV18 to TRBJ2-2; D perhaps matches TRBD1 (5 bases). V was cut by 3 bases and J by 1 base, with 15 bases left in between. The CDR3 totals 17 residues. CDR1 and CDR2 from the germline V gene are KGHSH and LQKENI. Here the CDR3 reads CASSPDSQALNTGELFF. The CDR3 DNA reads as TGTGCCAGCTCACCCGACAGCCAGGCCCTGAACACCGGGGAGCTGTTTTTT.

V and J are TRBV7-2 and TRBJ2-1; possibly TRBD2 for D (6 bases). Trimming cost V 0 bases and J 8 bases, with 11 bases left between them. Germline lookup yields CDR1 SGHTA and CDR2 FQGNSA. The CDR3 spans 14 residues. CDR3 DNA sequence: TGTGCCAGCAGCTTAGCTCTAGCGCCCCATGAGCAGTTCTTC. This sequence encodes CASSLALAPHEQFF.

The rearrangement links TRBV6-1 to TRBJ1-2; no definite D call. CDR3 length: 14 residues. The V end was cut by 1 base, the J end by 3 bases, with 9 bases between. The germline gives CDR1 MNHNS, CDR2 SASEGT. CDR3 protein: CASSEGTLDYGYTF. CDR3 coding DNA: TGTGCCAGCAGTGAAGGGACTCTTGACTATGGCTACACCTTC.

CDR3 DNA sequence: TGTGCCATCTTAAGTGGTCCAAGGAGCACACCCCTCCACTTT. Protein product: CAILSGPRSTPLHF. The V and J genes are TRBV30 and TRBJ1-6; D ambiguous. This CDR3 spans 14 amino acids. V lost 8 bases, J lost 11 bases, and 22 bases lay in between. Germline V gene data show CDR1 as GTSNPN and CDR2 as SVGIG (reference sequence).

The J gene is TRBJ2-3, the V gene TRBV29-1; 7 bases line up with TRBD2. Trimming at V came to 7 bases and at J to 5 bases, leaving 3 bases not matched to a gene. CDR3 length: 11 residues. Germline CDR1 is SQVTM and CDR2 is ANQGSEA. CDR3 sequence: CSGGRGDTQYF. The CDR3 DNA sequence: TGCAGCGGAGGGAGGGGAGATACGCAGTATTTT.

This chain links TRBV7-3 with TRBJ2-2; D perhaps matches TRBD1 (6 bases). V was cut by 1 base and J by 3 bases, with 9 bases left in between. The CDR3 is 15 residues long. Germline values: CDR1 SGHTA, CDR2 FQGTGA. The CDR3 is CASSLSQGHTGELFF. CDR3 nucleotide sequence: TGTGCCAGCAGCTTAAGTCAGGGGCACACCGGGGAGCTGTTTTTT.

The chain carries TRBV19 and TRBJ1-6; TRBD1 might be the D (5 bases). The germline gives CDR1 LNHDA, CDR2 SQIVND (reference sequence). The CDR3 loop spans 15 amino acids. V was cut by 5 bases and J by 10 bases, with 18 bases left in between. The CDR3 coding sequence is TGTGCCAGTAGTGAGACAGAGGGTTACGGGTCACCCCTCCACTTT. Translation gives CASSETEGYGSPLHF.

The CDR3 sequence is CASSSTAGNTIYF. In DNA form, the CDR3 reads TGTGCCAGCAGCTCCACCGCTGGAAACACCATATATTTT. The chain recombines TRBV7-8 with TRBJ1-3; D unresolved. Germline values: CDR1 SGHVS, CDR2 FQNEAQ. Trimming removed 4 bases from V and 2 bases from J, with 6 bases in between. The CDR3 loop spans 13 amino acids.

The chain carries TRBV19 and TRBJ1-1; maybe TRBD1 (5 bases). The ends were cut back, 1 base at V and 1 base at J, with 10 bases in the middle. Per germline, CDR1 LNHDA and CDR2 SQIVND (reference sequence). The CDR3 loop spans 15 amino acids. The CDR3 protein is CASSIATGTNTEAFF. The CDR3 DNA reads TGTGCCAGTAGTATAGCCACAGGAACGAACACTGAAGCTTTCTTT.